The sequence of this TCR beta chain was determined in a study of CD8 T cells in Susac syndrome. The authors reverse transcribed roughly 0.5 to 1 ug RNA with random hexamers. The TCR beta CDR3 was amplified by immunoSEQ multiplex PCR across 54 Vbeta, 13 Jbeta. TCRdb itself ran the immunoSEQ multiplex PCR reads through MiXCR, one entry per CDR3 protein. Of roughly 200,000 distinct CDR3 sequences listed, 95% are singletons. Through negative isolation, CD4+ and CD8+ T cells were obtained, while TEMRA cells were enriched using FACS. Germline loops: CDR1 SEHNR, CDR2 FQNEAQ (reference sequence). CDR3 length: 9 residues. Trimming cost V 5 bases and J 12 bases, with 7 bases left between them.

The specimen sequenced was CD8+ T cells from PBMCs. The chain combines TRBV7-9 with TRBJ1-2, with a weak D call TRBD1 (5 bases). The sequence was collected from a human donor with multiple sclerosis. CDR3 coding DNA: TGTGCCAGCAGCAAAGGGGACACCTTC. Translation: CASSKGDTF.